A selection of T cell receptor beta chains follows, all from one sample in a study of T-cell memory formation after mild COVID-19. TCRdb called the 5' RACE reads again in MiXCR, with one record for every CDR3 protein. The repertoire has 450,000 or so distinct CDR3 sequences, 20% of them found once; the top ten carry 7.5% to 9.5%. Sequencing was carried out using PBMCs or a T cell subset sorted from them (not recorded which). The origin of the receptors is an adult woman who had mild COVID-19 (a few samples of this study predate the infection). Cell type and time point are not known. The CDR3 runs from the conserved cysteine through the conserved F or W. The order of the fields is CDR3 protein, D gene, CDR3 length, V gene, J gene. D genes are given only for firm matches.

CSVSRDYTSYNEQFF	TRBD2	15	TRBV29-1	TRBJ2-1
CASSVNRGLLAGEQFF	.	16	TRBV7-8	TRBJ2-1
CASSPTGLDYEQYF	.	14	TRBV12-3/TRBV12-4	TRBJ2-7
CASSPRGLAGGHQETQYF	TRBD2	18	TRBV5-6	TRBJ2-5
CASSFSGQGDNQPQHF	TRBD1	16	TRBV7-9	TRBJ1-5
CASSPAGTLANYGYTF	.	16	TRBV7-9	TRBJ1-2
CASSYSGYNEQFF	.	13	TRBV6-6	TRBJ2-1
CASRRGTNTGELFF	.	14	TRBV6-5	TRBJ2-2
CASSYATSPKLYNEQFF	TRBD2	17	TRBV27	TRBJ2-1
CASSLKGRDSNEKLFF	TRBD1	16	TRBV7-9	TRBJ1-4
CASSLIDSYLSNTEAFF	.	17	TRBV12-3/TRBV12-4	TRBJ1-1
CASRTGTGVNYGYTF	TRBD1	15	TRBV12-3/TRBV12-4	TRBJ1-2
CASSPAMNTEAFF	.	13	TRBV18	TRBJ1-1
CASTRTGGRELFF	TRBD1	13	TRBV6-1	TRBJ2-2
CASSPTGGSGELFF	TRBD1	14	TRBV12-3/TRBV12-4	TRBJ2-2
CSAKSGVGNTGELFF	.	15	TRBV20-1	TRBJ2-2
CACDRGVGETQYF	TRBD1	13	TRBV30	TRBJ2-5
CASSLGVYGYGYTF	.	14	TRBV5-1	TRBJ1-2
CASSQAPSGRSGETQYF	TRBD2	17	TRBV4-3	TRBJ2-5
CATRRGTGTGELFF	.	14	TRBV24-1	TRBJ2-2
CSVAWGGDEQYF	TRBD2	12	TRBV29-1	TRBJ2-7
CASSLEGEMNTEAFF	.	15	TRBV12-3/TRBV12-4	TRBJ1-1
CASSARQGNQPQHF	.	14	TRBV12-3/TRBV12-4	TRBJ1-5
CAISEPGNTIYF	.	12	TRBV10-3	TRBJ1-3
CASSLSLAYKADTQYF	.	16	TRBV5-4	TRBJ2-3
CASSSWTGSTDTQYF	.	15	TRBV11-3	TRBJ2-3
CASSQDRTSGQETQYF	TRBD2	16	TRBV4-1	TRBJ2-5
CATSQGTGKTDTQYF	.	15	TRBV24-1	TRBJ2-3
CASSVVGNTDTQYF	.	14	TRBV9	TRBJ2-3
CATSRTRNTEAFF	.	13	TRBV15	TRBJ1-1
CASRGRTDTQYF	.	12	TRBV7-3	TRBJ2-3
CSASSRAGGTDTQYF	.	15	TRBV20-1	TRBJ2-3
CAWSAGTGFLDEQFF	TRBD1	15	TRBV30	TRBJ2-1
CASSLTVGGGNEQFF	TRBD2	15	TRBV7-3	TRBJ2-1
CASSLGTAVSNQPQHF	TRBD1	16	TRBV18	TRBJ1-5
CASSFLLPALEQFF	.	14	TRBV5-1	TRBJ2-1
CASNYLESECGGVKFF	.	16	TRBV3-2	TRBJ2-1
CSAPDRGDGYTF	TRBD1	12	TRBV20-1	TRBJ1-2
CASSWRQANTEAFF	.	14	TRBV4-1	TRBJ1-1
CASSYHRQGISDTQYF	TRBD1	16	TRBV6-5	TRBJ2-3
CATSDRRGYTF	.	11	TRBV24-1	TRBJ1-2
CASSWLVGLTDTQYF	.	15	TRBV12-3/TRBV12-4	TRBJ2-3
CSAYQTGIVLYTF	TRBD1	13	TRBV20-1	TRBJ1-2
CASSGAADWDTQYF	.	14	TRBV19	TRBJ2-3
CASSQAAPDGTGGPEQYF	TRBD1	18	TRBV4-3	TRBJ2-7
CASSSGHWGEQYF	.	13	TRBV9	TRBJ2-7
CAITPGTSGNNEQFF	TRBD2	15	TRBV10-3	TRBJ2-1
CASSYSAAGGGLYNEQFF	TRBD2	18	TRBV6-2/TRBV6-3	TRBJ2-1
CASSEMRVGYGYTF	.	14	TRBV10-2	TRBJ1-2
CASTRSGPSGYTF	.	13	TRBV5-1	TRBJ1-2
CASSPWSQETQYF	.	13	TRBV12-3/TRBV12-4	TRBJ2-5
CASTPELWAGTEAFF	.	15	TRBV6-5	TRBJ1-1
CASRLPLAGGPGEQYF	TRBD2	16	TRBV23-1	TRBJ2-7